This TCR beta chain was recovered during a study of T cell responses to AZD1222 COVID-19 vaccine. TCRdb keeps only in-frame clones here, not all; method: immunoSEQ multiplex PCR. Of about 98,000 clones in the sample, roughly 88% were seen once. Points from the study as a whole: Sampling that yielded the repertoires occurred only after the peak T cell response. The donors showed a predominance of white British ancestry and of females, with possible underestimation of clonal diversity. Among vaccine-associated CD4 TCRs, coverage spanned spike, with dominance at 160-218 and 743-854.

Trimming pared 1 base from V and 10 bases from J, leaving 19 bases between. There are 15 residues in the CDR3. Germline V lookup: CDR1 LGHDT, CDR2 YNNKEL (reference sequence). Comment on this clone: Antigen: not known.

The receptor's source is an adult in good health. J is TRBJ2-5 and V is TRBV3-1 (or the pseudogene TRBV3-2), with unresolved D. The source material was peripheral blood, sampled on day 0 of MenACWY control vaccination. CDR3 protein: CASSQAFSAKRVQYF. The CDR3 bases are TGTGCCAGCAGCCAAGCCTTCAGCGCGAAGAGAGTCCAGTACTTC.